The 19 T cell receptor beta chains below come from one sample, sequenced in a study of blood T cell repertoires in COVID-19. Method: immunoSEQ multiplex PCR; TCRdb's copy keeps in-frame clones and lacks some. The data contain under 250,000 clones, about four fifths of them singletons. What was sequenced was peripheral blood. The receptors derive from a woman between 40 and 55 years old who had recovered from COVID-19.

The chain uses TRBV6-6 and TRBJ1-6; 9 nucleotides align to TRBD1. Looked up from germline, CDR1 is MNHNY and CDR2 is SVGAGI (reference sequence). The CDR3 loop spans 14 amino acids. Germline trimming cut 11 bases from V and 9 bases from J; bases unmatched to any gene: 11. The CDR3 DNA sequence: TGTGCCGCCTCAGCGGGACAGGGTGGTTCACCCCTCCACTTT. It specifies CAASAGQGGSPLHF.

This clone was seen more than once but under ten times. This chain connects TRBV5-1 to TRBJ1-2; possible D gene TRBD1, 6 bases. Trimming shortened V by 3 bases and J by 4 bases, and 16 bases separated the two germline ends. Germline V lookup: CDR1 SGHRS, CDR2 YFSETQ. The length of the CDR3 is 15 residues. The CDR3 sequence is CASSSGQPEIYGYTF. The DNA for the CDR3 is TGCGCCAGCAGCTCTGGACAGCCTGAGATCTATGGCTACACCTTC.

The chain links TRBV20-1 to TRBJ2-3; D is unresolved. Germline loops: CDR1 DFQATT, CDR2 SNEGSKA (reference sequence). Deletions cut 5 bases from V and 8 bases from J, with 11 bases between. The CDR3 contains 11 residues. The CDR3 reads CSAPLSSTQYF. CDR3 sequence (DNA): TGCAGTGCTCCTCTTTCCAGTACGCAGTATTTT.

The V and J genes are TRBV7-9 and TRBJ1-2; D gene uncertain. There are 13 residues in the CDR3. With 1 base removed from V and 8 bases from J, the gap between germline ends came to 11 bases. CDR1 is SEHNR and CDR2 is FQNEAQ in the germline V gene (reference sequence). The CDR3 DNA reads as TGTGCCAGCAGCTTAGGCATTACCTACGGCTACACCTTC. This translates into CASSLGITYGYTF. Full variable domain (rest looked up from reference TRBV7-9 and TRBJ1-2): DTGVSQNPRHKITKRGQNVTFRCDPISEHNRLYWYRQTLGQGPEFLTYFQNEAQLEKSRLLSDRFSAERPKGSFSTLEIQRTEQGDSAMYLCASSLGITYGYTFGSGTRLTVV.

The chain carries TRBV5-1 and TRBJ2-3; 7 bases fit TRBD1. The CDR3 has 16 amino acids. The ends lost 5 bases at V and 1 base at J; junction bases unmatched: 10. Germline V gene sequence: CDR1 SGHRS, CDR2 YFSETQ. CDR3 sequence reads: CASRKGTDGGTDTQYF. The CDR3 DNA reads TGCGCCAGCAGAAAGGGGACAGATGGGGGCACAGATACGCAGTATTTT.

The V and J genes are TRBV19 and TRBJ1-5; tentative D call: TRBD1 (6 bases). Germline V gene data show CDR1 as LNHDA and CDR2 as SQIVND (reference sequence). Trimming removed 3 bases at V and 3 bases at J, with 12 bases between. This CDR3 is 15 amino acids long. The CDR3 sequence: CASSMSWTDNQPQHF. CDR3 DNA sequence: TGTGCCAGTAGTATGAGCTGGACAGACAATCAGCCCCAGCATTTT.

The gene calls are TRBV11-2 and TRBJ2-3; 8 nucleotides align to TRBD1. Germline V gene sequence: CDR1 SGHAT, CDR2 FQNNGV. CDR3 size: 16 residues. The J segment lost 3 bases and the V segment lost 6 bases, leaving 11 bases of the junction unmatched. The CDR3 nucleotides are TGTGCCAGCAGGCCAGGACAGGGAGGTATGACAGATACGCAGTATTTT. Amino acid sequence: CASRPGQGGMTDTQYF.

The chain has TRBV19 and TRBJ2-1, with 7 bases aligning to TRBD2. The germline V gene encodes CDR1 LNHDA and CDR2 SQIVND (reference sequence). The ends lost 5 bases at V and 7 bases at J; junction bases unmatched: 14. This CDR3 region has 16 residues. The CDR3 reads CASSPKTSSRRNEQFF. The CDR3 DNA reads TGTGCCAGTAGTCCTAAGACTAGCAGCAGGCGGAATGAGCAGTTCTTC.

This clone was seen a single time. The chain employs TRBV11-2 and TRBJ1-1; D might be TRBD1 (6 bases). Germline V CDR1 and CDR2: SGHAT, FQNNGV. Trimming removed 5 bases from V and 0 bases from J, with 10 bases in between. There are 14 residues in the CDR3. The CDR3 is CASSTGQMNTEAFF. The CDR3 DNA reads as TGTGCCAGCAGCACCGGACAGATGAACACTGAAGCTTTCTTT.

CDR3: CASGKGAGGPSSYEQYF. In DNA, the CDR3 is TGTGCCAGCGGGAAAGGAGCGGGGGGCCCCAGCTCCTACGAGCAGTACTTC. The V and J genes are TRBV7-9 and TRBJ2-7, with 9 bases aligning to TRBD2. The CDR3 extends over 17 amino acids. Germline V gives CDR1 SEHNR, CDR2 FQNEAQ (reference sequence). V gave up 8 bases and J gave up 0 bases; unmatched junction bases: 14.

As for this clone: Different DNA sequences within this sample yield the same CDR3. V and J are TRBV7-2 and TRBJ1-2, with D unclear. Germline V gene sequence: CDR1 SGHTA, CDR2 FQGNSA. The length of the CDR3 is 13 residues. V lost 1 base and J 0 bases, leaving 3 bases between the germline ends. CDR3 DNA sequence: TGTGCCAGCAGCTTAGACTCTAACTATGGCTACACCTTC. Translated, it gives CASSLDSNYGYTF.

The CDR3 DNA reads TGTGCCAGCAGTTTGCGGGGAGTCGGGGAGCTGTTTTTT. Protein product: CASSLRGVGELFF. V usage is TRBV12-3 or TRBV12-4 and J usage is TRBJ2-2, with D possibly being TRBD2 (6 bases). This CDR3 contains 13 residues. The ends were cut back, 3 bases at V and 7 bases at J, with 9 bases in the middle.

The V call is TRBV30, the J call TRBJ2-5; 10 nucleotides align to TRBD1. The length of the CDR3 is 14 residues. The junction had 8 bases not matched to a gene; V was cut back by 5 bases and J by 5 bases. Germline CDR1 is GTSNPN and CDR2 is SVGIG (reference sequence). DNA of the CDR3: TGTGCCTGGGAACCCGGGACAGGGGTGGAGACCCAGTACTTC. Amino acids: CAWEPGTGVETQYF.

This chain uses TRBV5-5 with TRBJ1-1; possible D gene TRBD1, 6 bases. The V end was cut by 2 bases, the J end by 5 bases, with 16 bases between. Germline V gene data show CDR1 as SGHKS and CDR2 as YYEKEE (reference sequence). The CDR3 contains 15 residues. CDR3 coding DNA: TGTGCCAGCAGCTTTACATTTCAGGGGTGGACTGAAGCTTTCTTT. As protein: CASSFTFQGWTEAFF.

This clone was observed at least ten times. This chain links TRBV5-1 with TRBJ2-7; 10 nucleotides agree with TRBD2. There are 14 residues in the CDR3. V lost 4 bases and J lost 7; bases outside the gene matches: 8. The germline gives CDR1 SGHRS, CDR2 YFSETQ. The CDR3 coding sequence is TGCGCCAGCAGCCATGGGACTAGCGAGGAAGAGCAGTACTTC. Residues: CASSHGTSEEEQYF.

The genes are TRBV9 and TRBJ2-2; perhaps TRBD1 as D (6 bases). V lost 3 bases, J lost 0 bases, and 9 bases lay in between. In germline, CDR1 is SGDLS, CDR2 YYNGEE. This CDR3 is built from 15 residues. The CDR3 DNA follows: TGTGCCAGCAGCGAGACAGGAACGAACACCGGGGAGCTGTTTTTT. Its translation: CASSETGTNTGELFF.

V gene TRBV28 combines with J gene TRBJ1-1; D possibly corresponds to TRBD1 (6 bases). V gave up 2 bases and J gave up 1 base, with 11 bases separating them. This CDR3 is built from 15 residues. The germline CDR1 and CDR2 sequences are MDHEN and SYDVKM. The CDR3 DNA sequence: TGTGCCAGCAGTTTAAGCGGACAGTCGAACACTGAAGCTTTCTTT. It translates to CASSLSGQSNTEAFF.

This chain joins TRBV7-9 and TRBJ1-5, with D maybe TRBD1 (6 bases). This CDR3 contains 16 residues. The ends were cut back, 5 bases at V and 2 bases at J, with 16 bases in the middle. Germline-derived CDR1 and CDR2 are SEHNR and FQNEAQ (reference sequence). CDR3 nucleotides: TGTGCCAGCAGCGGTATACAGGGAGTCGGCAATCAGCCCCAGCATTTT. Amino acid sequence: CASSGIQGVGNQPQHF.

This chain connects TRBV6-5 to TRBJ1-1; no clear D. V lost 0 bases and J lost 4, with 6 bases in between. The CDR3 is made up of 13 amino acids. Germline-derived CDR1 and CDR2 are MNHEY and SVGAGI. As DNA, the CDR3 is TGTGCCAGCAGTTACTCCCCGGGCACTGAAGCTTTCTTT. Amino acid sequence: CASSYSPGTEAFF.